This TCR beta chain emerged from a study of PD-L1 blockade in urothelial cancer. The V gene's germline CDR1 is KGHSH and CDR2 LQKENI. The CDR3 runs to 13 residues. Trimming stripped 3 bases from V and 1 base from J, with 7 bases between. Produced via immunoSEQ multiplex PCR; TCRdb's table is partial and in-frame only. In the table there are roughly 51,000 clones, approximately 85% of which are singletons. Time point noted: pretreatment peripheral blood. The TCR sequence derives from a man between 70 and 80 years old with urothelial cancer. V is TRBV18 and J is TRBJ2-7; D is ambiguous. The sequencing here drew on PBMCs, taken around atezolizumab (anti-PD-L1) treatment. The CDR3 DNA follows: TGTGCCAGCTCACCCCCACTGTCCTACGAGCAGTACTTC. It codes for CASSPPLSYEQYF. Using reference TRBV18 and TRBJ2-7 for the parts outside the CDR3, the full variable domain is NAGVMQNPRHLVRRRGQEARLRCSPMKGHSHVYWYRQLPEEGLKFMVYLQKENIIDESGMPKERFSAEFPKEGPSILRIQQVVRGDSAAYFCASSPPLSYEQYFGPGTRLTVT.